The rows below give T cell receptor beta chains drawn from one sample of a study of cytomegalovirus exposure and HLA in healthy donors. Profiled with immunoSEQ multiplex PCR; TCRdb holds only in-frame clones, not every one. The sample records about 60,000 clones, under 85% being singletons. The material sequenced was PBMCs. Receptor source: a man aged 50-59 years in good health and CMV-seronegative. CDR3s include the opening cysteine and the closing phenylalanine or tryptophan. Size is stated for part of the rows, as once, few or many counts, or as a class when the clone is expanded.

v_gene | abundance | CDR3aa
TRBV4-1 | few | CASSQGLDRVVETQYF
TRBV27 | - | CASSFLTSGGTNEQFF
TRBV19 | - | CASSMGEGTEAFF
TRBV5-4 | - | CASKVGQGKPLSGANVLTF
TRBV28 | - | CASSLFVEAGRLSYEQYF
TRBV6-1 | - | CASRSSGSSYNEQFF
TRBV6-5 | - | CASSYGRVGEQYF
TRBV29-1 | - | CGSSETNEKLFF
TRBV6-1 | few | CASSESGFEKLFF
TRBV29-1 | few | CSVVLSWAGGPKDTQYF
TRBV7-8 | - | CASSLATSGSTDTQYF
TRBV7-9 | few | CASTKGVGGRNYGYTF
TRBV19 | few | CASRGGQGAAETQYF
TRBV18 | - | CASSPLGGPETQYF
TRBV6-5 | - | CASSLTRTSSEAFF
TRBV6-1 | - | CASSSLRYNEQFF
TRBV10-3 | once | CAISEDRAGTDTQYF
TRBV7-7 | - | CASSSDRQETQYF
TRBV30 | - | CAWSVRWDSRNYGYTF
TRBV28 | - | CASSSTRRTNYGYTF
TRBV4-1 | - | CASSGTGLANSYEQYF
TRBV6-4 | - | CASSYGTGNQPQHF
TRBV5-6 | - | CASSLAGVATNEKLFF
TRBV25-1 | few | CASTKRGFDTQYF
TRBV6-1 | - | CASSSSRDTEAFF
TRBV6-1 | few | CASSEDRSSYNEQFF
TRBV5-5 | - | CASSLEFPQRYEQYF
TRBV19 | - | CASSLQGASYGYTF
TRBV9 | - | CASSAKDSPASPLHF
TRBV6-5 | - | CASSRTGVGNTIYF
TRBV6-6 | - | CASIASQAAGYTF
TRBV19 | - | CATQTGTYEQYF
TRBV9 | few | CASSGHPIDNEQFF
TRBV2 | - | CASRRPATNEKLFF
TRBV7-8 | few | CASSLPLFGGAGELFF